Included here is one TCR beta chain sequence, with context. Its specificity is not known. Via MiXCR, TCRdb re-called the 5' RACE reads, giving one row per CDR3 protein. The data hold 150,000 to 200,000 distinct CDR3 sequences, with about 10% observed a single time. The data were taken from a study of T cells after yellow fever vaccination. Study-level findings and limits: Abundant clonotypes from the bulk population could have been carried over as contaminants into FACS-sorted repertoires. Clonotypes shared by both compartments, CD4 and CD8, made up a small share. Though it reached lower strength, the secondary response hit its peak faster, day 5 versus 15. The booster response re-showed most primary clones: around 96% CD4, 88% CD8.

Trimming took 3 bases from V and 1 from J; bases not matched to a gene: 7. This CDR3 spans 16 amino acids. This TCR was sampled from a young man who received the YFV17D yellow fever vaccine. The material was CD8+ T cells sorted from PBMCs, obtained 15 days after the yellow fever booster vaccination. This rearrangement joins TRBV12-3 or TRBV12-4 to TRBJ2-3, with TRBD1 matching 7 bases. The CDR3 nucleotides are TGTGCCAGCAGTTTTCAGGGGGAGCCTGGCACAGATACGCAGTATTTT. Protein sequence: CASSFQGEPGTDTQYF.